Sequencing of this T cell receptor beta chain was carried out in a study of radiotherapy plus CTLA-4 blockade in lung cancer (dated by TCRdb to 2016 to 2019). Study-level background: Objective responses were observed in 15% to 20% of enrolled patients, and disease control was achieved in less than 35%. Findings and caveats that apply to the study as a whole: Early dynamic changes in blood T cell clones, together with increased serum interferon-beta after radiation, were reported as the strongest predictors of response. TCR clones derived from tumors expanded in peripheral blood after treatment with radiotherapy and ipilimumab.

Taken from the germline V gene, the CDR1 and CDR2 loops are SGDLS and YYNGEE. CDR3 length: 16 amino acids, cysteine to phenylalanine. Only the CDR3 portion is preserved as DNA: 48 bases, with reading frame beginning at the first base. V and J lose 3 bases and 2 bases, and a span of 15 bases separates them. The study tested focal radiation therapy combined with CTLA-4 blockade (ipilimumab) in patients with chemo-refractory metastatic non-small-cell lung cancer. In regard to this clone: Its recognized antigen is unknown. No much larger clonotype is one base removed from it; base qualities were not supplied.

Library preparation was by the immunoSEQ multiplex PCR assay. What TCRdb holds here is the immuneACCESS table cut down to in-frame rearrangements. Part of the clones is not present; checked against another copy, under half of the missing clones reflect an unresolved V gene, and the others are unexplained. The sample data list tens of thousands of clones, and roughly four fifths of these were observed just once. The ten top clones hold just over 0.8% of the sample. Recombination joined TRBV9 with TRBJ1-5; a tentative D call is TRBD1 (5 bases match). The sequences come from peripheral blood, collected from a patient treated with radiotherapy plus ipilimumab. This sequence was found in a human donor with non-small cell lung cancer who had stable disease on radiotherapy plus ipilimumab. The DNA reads TGTGCCAGCAGCGCGGGGACTGATTGGGGCAATCAGCCCCAGCATTTT. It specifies CASSAGTDWGNQPQHF.